The clone carrying this T cell receptor beta chain was detected a few times. The CDR3 has 13 residues. Looked up from germline, CDR1 is SGHVS and CDR2 is FNYEAQ. Trimming pared 2 bases from V and 6 bases from J, leaving 8 bases between. The data were taken from a study of blood T cell repertoires in COVID-19. Study-level information: Acute and convalescent COVID-19 specimens originated in the United States, Italy and Spain. The cDNA or gDNA used as material had been derived from T cells, B-cell-depleted T cells, or PBMCs.

In the source study's methods: Using reference gene primer amplification, nucleated cell counts were estimated. Generated by immunoSEQ multiplex PCR, the TCRdb table keeps only in-frame clones and is missing some. V and J calls and clone size are given by that table; D and trimming were obtained from the DNA. Here the sample spans hundreds of thousands of clones, 75% to 90% being singletons. The receptor comes from a young woman with acute or convalescent COVID-19. This chain uses TRBV7-6 with TRBJ1-5; D is undetermined. Sequencing was done on a sample of peripheral blood. The CDR3 DNA is TGTGCCAGCAGCTTATCGGGTTTTCAGCCCCAGCATTTT. Protein sequence: CASSLSGFQPQHF. The variable domain in full, with the rest retrieved from reference TRBV7-6 and TRBJ1-5, is GAGVSQSPRYKVTKRGQDVALRCDPISGHVSLYWYRQALGQGPEFLTYFNYEAQQDKSGLPNDRFSAERPEGSISTLTIQRTEQRDSAMYRCASSLSGFQPQHFGDGTRLSIL.